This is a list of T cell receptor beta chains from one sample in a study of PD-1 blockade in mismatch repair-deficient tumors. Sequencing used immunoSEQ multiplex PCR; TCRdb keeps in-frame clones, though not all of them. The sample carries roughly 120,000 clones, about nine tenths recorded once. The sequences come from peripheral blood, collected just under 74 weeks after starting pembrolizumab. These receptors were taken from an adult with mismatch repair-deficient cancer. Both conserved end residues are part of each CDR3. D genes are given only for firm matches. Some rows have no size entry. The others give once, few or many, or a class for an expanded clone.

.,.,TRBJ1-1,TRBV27,TGTGCCAGCAGTTTTCAGGTTAATACTGAAGCTTTCTTT,CASSFQVNTEAFF
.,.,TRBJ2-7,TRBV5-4,TGTGCCAGCAGCTTGGGGGGGACCAAGGGTTATGTGTACTTC,CASSLGGTKGYVYF
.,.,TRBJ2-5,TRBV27,TGTGCCAGCAGTACCGGCAGCTTCCCCCAAGAGACCCAGTACTTC,CASSTGSFPQETQYF
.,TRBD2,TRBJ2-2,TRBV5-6,TGTGCCAGCAGTTGGTGGGGACTAGCGGGGAACACCGGGGAGCTGTTTTTT,CASSWWGLAGNTGELFF
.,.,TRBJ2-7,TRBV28,TGTGCCAGCAAGCTAGACAGGAGCTCCTACGAGCAGTACTTC,CASKLDRSSYEQYF
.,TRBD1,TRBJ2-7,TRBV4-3,TGCGCCAGCAGCCCCGGACAGGGTTGGGAGCAGTACTTC,CASSPGQGWEQYF
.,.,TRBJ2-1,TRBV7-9,TGTGCCAGCAGCCTCCCTGGGGGGCTCGAGCAGTTCTTC,CASSLPGGLEQFF
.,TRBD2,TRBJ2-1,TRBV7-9,TGTGCCAGCAGCTCGAAGAAACTAGCGGGAGTTAGCGATGAGCAGTTCTTC,CASSSKKLAGVSDEQFF
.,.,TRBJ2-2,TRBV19,TGTGCCAGTAGTATTGGGCCAGTCACCGGGGAGCTGTTTTTT,CASSIGPVTGELFF
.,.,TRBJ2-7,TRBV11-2,TGTGCCAGCAGATTAGGGGTCCCCTACGAGCAGTACTTC,CASRLGVPYEQYF
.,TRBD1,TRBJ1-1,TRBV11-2,TGTGCCAGCAGCTTAAACCCAGGGGGGCCGGTTGAAGCTTTCTTT,CASSLNPGGPVEAFF
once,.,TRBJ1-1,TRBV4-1,TGCGCCAGCAGCCAAGAGGGACTAATCATGAACACTGAAGCTTTCTTT,CASSQEGLIMNTEAFF
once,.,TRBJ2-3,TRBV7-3,TGTGCCAGCAGCTCCACCCCGGGCGATACGCAGTATTTT,CASSSTPGDTQYF
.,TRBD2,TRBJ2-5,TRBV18,TGTGCCAGCTCACCACCGGGGGGGGAGACCCAGTACTTC,CASSPPGGETQYF
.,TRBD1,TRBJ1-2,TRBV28,TGTGCCAGCAGTTTAGGAGGGACAGAGTATGGCTACACCTTC,CASSLGGTEYGYTF
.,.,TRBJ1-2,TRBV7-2,TGTGCCAGCAGCCTACTGGTTTCTGGTGGCTACACCTTC,CASSLLVSGGYTF
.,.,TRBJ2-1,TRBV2,TGTGCCAGCAGTGATTCTGGGGCAAGCTCCTACAATGAGCAGTTCTTC,CASSDSGASSYNEQFF
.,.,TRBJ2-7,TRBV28,TGTGCCAGCAGTTTACGCCCCCGGACGGGAAGCTCCTACGAGCAGTACTTC,CASSLRPRTGSSYEQYF
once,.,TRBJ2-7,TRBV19,TGTGCCAGTAGTGCCACTATAACGAGCTCCTACGAGCAGTACTTC,CASSATITSSYEQYF
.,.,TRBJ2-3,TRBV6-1,TGTGCCAGCAGTGCTTCCTCCGGGACAGATACGCAGTATTTT,CASSASSGTDTQYF
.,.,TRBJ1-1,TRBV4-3,TGCGCCAGCAGCCAAGCAGGGGCGCGAGGCACTGAAGCTTTCTTT,CASSQAGARGTEAFF
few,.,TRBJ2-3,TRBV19,TGTGCCAGTAGTGGTTCGGGACACCCTAGCACAGATACGCAGTATTTT,CASSGSGHPSTDTQYF
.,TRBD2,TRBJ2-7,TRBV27,TGTGCCAGCAGTTCCTATGGACTAGCGGGAGAGACCTACGAGCAGTACTTC,CASSSYGLAGETYEQYF
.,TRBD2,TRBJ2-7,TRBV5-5,TGTGCCAGCAGTACTAGCGGAGGATCCTACGAGCAGTACTTC,CASSTSGGSYEQYF
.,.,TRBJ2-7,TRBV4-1,TGCGCCAGCAGCCGCGCGGGGTCCAGCTCCTACAAGCAGTACTTC,CASSRAGSSSYKQYF
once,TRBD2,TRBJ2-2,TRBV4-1,TGCGCCAGCAGCCAAAGGGGACTAGCGGGAGGAATCACCGGGGAGCTGTTTTTT,CASSQRGLAGGITGELFF
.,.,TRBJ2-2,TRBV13,TGTGCCAGCAGCGGCCCCTCGGGACACTCCACCGGGGAGCTGTTTTTT,CASSGPSGHSTGELFF
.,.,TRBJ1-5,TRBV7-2,TGTGCCAGCAGCCCTCAGGGTCCTCGGAGCAATCAGCCCCAGCATTTT,CASSPQGPRSNQPQHF
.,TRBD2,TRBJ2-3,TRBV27,TGTGCCAGCGGAGCGGGATACGGAACAGATACGCAGTATTTT,CASGAGYGTDTQYF